The rows below give T cell receptor beta chains drawn from one sample of a study of regulatory T cells in long-lasting Graves disease. MiXCR, applied by TCRdb to the multiplex PCR reads, yields one record per CDR3 protein. This table holds around 480,000 distinct CDR3 sequences, around 16% found once. This sample also appeared in a second study, on T cells in Graves' hyperthyroidism and ophthalmopathy.

The starting material was peripheral blood mononuclear cells (PBMCs), obtained at new diagnosis, from a patient treated with antithyroid drugs. Source of these receptors: a man aged 35 to 55 with Graves disease. The CDR3 runs from the conserved cysteine through the conserved F or W. D genes are given only for firm matches. Some rows have no size entry. The others give once, few or many, or a class for an expanded clone.

many TRBJ2-7 - TRBV11-2 TGTGCCAGCAGCTTAGGGGGGTATGGCGGGCTGTCCTACGAGCAGTACTTC CASSLGGYGGLSYEQYF
few TRBJ2-6 - TRBV9 TGTGCCAGCAGCCAGCGGGACAGCTCTGGGGCCAACGTCCTGACTTTC CASSQRDSSGANVLTF
many TRBJ2-7 TRBD2 TRBV30 TGTGCCTGGAGTGTTCGGCTAGCGGGACCCTCCTACGAGCAGTACTTC CAWSVRLAGPSYEQYF
- TRBJ2-7 TRBD2 TRBV20-1 TGCAGTGCGACTCAAGCGGGAGGGAGCTCCTACGAGCAGTACTTC CSATQAGGSSYEQYF
few TRBJ1-5 - TRBV28 TGTGCCAGCAGTCCCGGGCTGTGGCCCCAGCATTTT CASSPGLWPQHF
many TRBJ1-3 TRBD1 TRBV30 TGTGCCTGGAGTGTAGGGACAGCCTCTGGAAACACCATATATTTT CAWSVGTASGNTIYF
once TRBJ1-4 - TRBV5-1 TGCGCCAGCAGCTTGGGACAGATTAATGAAAAACTGTTTTTT CASSLGQINEKLFF
few TRBJ1-2 - TRBV24-1 TGTGCCACCAGTGATGGGCCCGGACGGAACTATGGCTACACCTTC CATSDGPGRNYGYTF
many TRBJ2-1 TRBD2 TRBV5-1 TGCGCCAGCAGCTTGGACGGGAGGCCCTCCTACAATGAGCAGTTCTTC CASSLDGRPSYNEQFF
few TRBJ2-7 - TRBV5-1 TGCGCCAGCAGCCCAACGCCGGGGGTTCACTACGAGCAGTACTTC CASSPTPGVHYEQYF
many TRBJ2-4 TRBD1 TRBV7-3 TGTGCCAGCAGCGCGGGACAGGGGAACATTCAGTACTTC CASSAGQGNIQYF
many TRBJ2-1 TRBD2 TRBV11-3 TGTGCCAGCAGCTTAGATTCGGGACTAGCGGGTTACAATGAGCAGTTCTTC CASSLDSGLAGYNEQFF
many TRBJ2-1 TRBD1 TRBV27 TGTGCCAGCAGTCGCCGGACAGGGTTCGTAGATGAGCAGTTCTTC CASSRRTGFVDEQFF
many TRBJ1-1 - TRBV5-1 TGCGCCAGCAGCTGGGGGGACCGAACGATGAACACTGAAGCTTTCTTT CASSWGDRTMNTEAFF
many TRBJ2-1 TRBD2 TRBV11-3 TGTGCCAGCAGCTGGGGGACTAGCGGTGCGGAGCAGTTCTTC CASSWGTSGAEQFF
many TRBJ2-4 TRBD1 TRBV28 TGTGCCAGCAGACCGACAGGGGCGGCCAAAAACATTCAGTACTTC CASRPTGAAKNIQYF
- TRBJ2-2 - TRBV6-2/TRBV6-3 TGTGCCGGGCCACGGAGGCTGTTTTTT CAGPRRLFF
few TRBJ1-1 - TRBV15 TGTGCCACCAGCAGAGCTTTGAACACTGAAGCTTTCTTT CATSRALNTEAFF
few TRBJ2-5 - TRBV29-1 TGCAGCGCTGTTGGTGAGAGGCATCAAGAGACCCAGTACTTC CSAVGERHQETQYF